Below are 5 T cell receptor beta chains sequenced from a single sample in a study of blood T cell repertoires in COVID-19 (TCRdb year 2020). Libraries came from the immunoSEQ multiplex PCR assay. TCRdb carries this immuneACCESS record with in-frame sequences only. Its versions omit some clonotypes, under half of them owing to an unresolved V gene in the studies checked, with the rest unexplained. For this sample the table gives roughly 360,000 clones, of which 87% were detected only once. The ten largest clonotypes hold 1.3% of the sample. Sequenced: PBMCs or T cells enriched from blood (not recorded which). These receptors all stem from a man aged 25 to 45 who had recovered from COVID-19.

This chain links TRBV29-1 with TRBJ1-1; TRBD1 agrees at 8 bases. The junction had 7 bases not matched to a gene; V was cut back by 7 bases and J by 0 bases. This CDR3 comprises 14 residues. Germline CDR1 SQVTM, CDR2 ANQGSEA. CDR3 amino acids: CSAHLTGVNTEAFF. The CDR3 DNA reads TGCAGCGCCCACCTGACAGGGGTGAACACTGAAGCTTTCTTT. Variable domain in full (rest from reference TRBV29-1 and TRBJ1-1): SAVISQKPSRDICQRGTSLTIQCQVDSQVTMMFWYRQQPGQSLTLIATANQGSEATYESGFVIDKFPISRPNLTFSTLTVSNMSPEDSSIYLCSAHLTGVNTEAFFGQGTRLTVV.

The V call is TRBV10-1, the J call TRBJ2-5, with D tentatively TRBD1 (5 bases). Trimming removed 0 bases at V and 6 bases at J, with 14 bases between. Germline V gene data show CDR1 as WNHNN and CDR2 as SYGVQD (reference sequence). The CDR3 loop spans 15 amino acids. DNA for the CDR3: TGCGCCAGCAGTGAGTCGATTTTAGGGGCGAAGACCCAGTACTTC. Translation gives CASSESILGAKTQYF.

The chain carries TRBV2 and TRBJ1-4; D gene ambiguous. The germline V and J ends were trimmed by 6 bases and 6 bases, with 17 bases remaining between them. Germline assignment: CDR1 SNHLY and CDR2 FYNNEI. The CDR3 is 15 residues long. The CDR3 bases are TGTGCCAGCAGCGGGTCGGTCAGCTTCCATGAAAAACTGTTTTTT. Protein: CASSGSVSFHEKLFF.

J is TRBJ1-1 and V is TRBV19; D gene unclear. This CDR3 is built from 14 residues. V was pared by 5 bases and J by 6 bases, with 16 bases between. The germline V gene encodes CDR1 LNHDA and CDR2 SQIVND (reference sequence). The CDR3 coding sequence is TGTGCCAGTAGTCTACACGTCCGCCAGGCTGAAGCTTTCTTT. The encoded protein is CASSLHVRQAEAFF.

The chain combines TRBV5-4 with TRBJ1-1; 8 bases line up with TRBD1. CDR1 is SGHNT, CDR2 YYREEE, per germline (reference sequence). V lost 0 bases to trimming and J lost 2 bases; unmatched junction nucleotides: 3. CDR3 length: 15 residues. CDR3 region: CASSLGTGLNTEAFF. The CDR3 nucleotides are TGTGCCAGCAGCTTGGGGACAGGGCTCAACACTGAAGCTTTCTTT.